This TCR beta chain was recorded in a study of blood T cells in healthy people across ages. This CDR3 comprises 15 residues. Unmatched junction bases numbered 11, after V lost 4 bases and J lost 8 bases. Germline V gene data show CDR1 as LGHNA and CDR2 as YSLEER. Researchers report isolating at least 7 million PBMCs per sample. A sample-barcoded 5' primer and a J-beta primer mix were used in a second PCR of roughly 6 to 11 cycles. One entry per CDR3 protein, called by TCRdb with MiXCR from the 5' RACE reads. The table lists about 780,000 distinct CDR3 sequences, around two thirds of them singletons, with roughly a quarter in the top ten.

The rearrangement uses TRBV4-3 and TRBJ1-2, with 9 bases aligning to TRBD1. This TCR was sampled from a man between 25 and 39 years old in good health. Sequenced material: blood. The CDR3 is CASSRLRGQGGGYTF. The DNA of the CDR3 is TGCGCCAGCAGCCGTCTCCGGGGACAGGGTGGAGGCTACACCTTC.